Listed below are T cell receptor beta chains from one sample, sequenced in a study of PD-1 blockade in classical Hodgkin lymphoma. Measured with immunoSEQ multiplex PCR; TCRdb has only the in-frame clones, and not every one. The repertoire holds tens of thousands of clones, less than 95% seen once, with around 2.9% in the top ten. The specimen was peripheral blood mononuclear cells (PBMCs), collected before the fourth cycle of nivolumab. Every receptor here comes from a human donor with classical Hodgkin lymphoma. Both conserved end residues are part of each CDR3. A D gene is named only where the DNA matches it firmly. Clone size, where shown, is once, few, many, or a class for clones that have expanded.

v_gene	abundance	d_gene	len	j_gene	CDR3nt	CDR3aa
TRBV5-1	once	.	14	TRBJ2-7	TGCGCCAGCAGCCCCGAAGGCAGCTTATACGAGCAGTACTTC	CASSPEGSLYEQYF
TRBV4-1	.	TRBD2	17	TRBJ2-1	TGCGCCAGCAGCCAAGAGGACGAACTAGCGGGGGGGGATGAGCAGTTCTTC	CASSQEDELAGGDEQFF
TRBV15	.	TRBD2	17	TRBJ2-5	TGTGCCACCAGCAGAGTCCGGGGGAGGGACTTCCAAGAGACCCAGTACTTC	CATSRVRGRDFQETQYF
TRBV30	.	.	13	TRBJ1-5	TGTGCCTGGAGTGTACTTAGCAATCAGCCCCAGCATTTT	CAWSVLSNQPQHF
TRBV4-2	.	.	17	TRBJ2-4	TGTGCCAGCAGCCCTCGCCCTCGGGAGCTAGCCAAAAACATTCAGTACTTC	CASSPRPRELAKNIQYF
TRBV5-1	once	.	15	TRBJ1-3	TGCGCCAGCAGCTCCCGTCCCGAATCTGGAAACACCATATATTTT	CASSSRPESGNTIYF
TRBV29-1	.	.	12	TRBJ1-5	TGCAGCGTCCAACAGGGTTGGGGAGCCCAGCATTTT	CSVQQGWGAQHF
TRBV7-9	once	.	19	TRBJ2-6	TGTGCCAGCAGCTCGCTAAGGACACAACAAAGCTCTGGGGCCAACGTCCTGACTTTC	CASSSLRTQQSSGANVLTF
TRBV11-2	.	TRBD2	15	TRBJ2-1	TGTGCCAGCAGGGGACTAGCGGGGGGTATCAATGAGCAGTTCTTC	CASRGLAGGINEQFF
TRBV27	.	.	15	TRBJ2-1	TGTGCCAGCAGTTTAGCTAGCGCTCCGTACAATGAGCAGTTCTTC	CASSLASAPYNEQFF
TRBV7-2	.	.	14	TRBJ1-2	TGTGCCAGCAGCTTAGGCGGACCCTTCTATGGCTACACCTTC	CASSLGGPFYGYTF
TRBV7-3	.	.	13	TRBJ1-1	TGTGCCAGCAGCTTTACAGAGAACACTGAAGCTTTCTTT	CASSFTENTEAFF
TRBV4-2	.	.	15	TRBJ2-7	TGTGCCAGCAGCCAAGGAGCGGGCAGGTACTACGAGCAGTACTTC	CASSQGAGRYYEQYF
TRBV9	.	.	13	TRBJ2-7	TGTGCCAGCAGCGTAGACTATGGGAACGAGCAGTACTTC	CASSVDYGNEQYF
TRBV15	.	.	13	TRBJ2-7	TGTGCCACCAGCAGAGATCTTCACAGGGAGCAGTACTTC	CATSRDLHREQYF
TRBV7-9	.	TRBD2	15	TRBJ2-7	TGTGCCAGCAGCTTACTAGCGGGGAGCTCCTACGAGCAGTACTTC	CASSLLAGSSYEQYF
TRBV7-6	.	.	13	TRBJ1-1	TGTGCCAGCAGCTTCGGGGGTAGGGCTGAAGCTTTCTTT	CASSFGGRAEAFF
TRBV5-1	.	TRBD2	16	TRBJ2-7	TGCGCCAGCAGCCCTACTCGACCTAGCGGGGGCTACGAGCAGTACTTC	CASSPTRPSGGYEQYF
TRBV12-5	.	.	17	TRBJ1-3	TGTGCTAGTGGTTTGGTATGGAACAGGCCGTCTGGAAACACCATATATTTT	CASGLVWNRPSGNTIYF
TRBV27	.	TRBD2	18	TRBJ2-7	TGTGCCAGCAGTTTAACGGGACTAGCGGGGACACGCTCCTACGAGCAGTACTTC	CASSLTGLAGTRSYEQYF
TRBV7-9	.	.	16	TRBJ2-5	TGTGCCAGCAGCCCAGCCCAGCCCGGACAGCAAGAGACCCAGTACTTC	CASSPAQPGQQETQYF
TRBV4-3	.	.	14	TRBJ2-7	TGCGCCAGCAGCCAAGAGTTTGGTTCCTACGAGCAGTACTTC	CASSQEFGSYEQYF
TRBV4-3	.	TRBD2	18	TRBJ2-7	TGCGCCAGCAGCCAAGCCATTTTAGCGGGGGGCCTTACCTACGAGCAGTACTTC	CASSQAILAGGLTYEQYF
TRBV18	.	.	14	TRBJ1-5	TGTGCCAGCTCACCGGTGGGGGACCATCAGCCCCAGCATTTT	CASSPVGDHQPQHF
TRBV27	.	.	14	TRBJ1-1	TGTGCCAGCAGTGCACAGGGTCTGAACACTGAAGCTTTCTTT	CASSAQGLNTEAFF
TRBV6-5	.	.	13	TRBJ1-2	TGTGCCAGCAGTTACTGGGGGCTCTATGGCTACACCTTC	CASSYWGLYGYTF
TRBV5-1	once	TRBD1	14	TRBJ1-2	TGCGCCAGCAGCTTCGGACAGGGGGCTAATGGCTACACCTTC	CASSFGQGANGYTF
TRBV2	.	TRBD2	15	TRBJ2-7	TGTGCCAGCAGTGAATTAGCGGGGGCTGGTTACGAGCAGTACTTC	CASSELAGAGYEQYF
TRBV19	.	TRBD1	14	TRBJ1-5	TGTGCCAGTATGGAGGACAGGGACCATCAGCCCCAGCATTTT	CASMEDRDHQPQHF
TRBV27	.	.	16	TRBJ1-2	TGTGCCAGCAGTTTCGCAGAATCTCTATCCAACTATGGCTACACCTTC	CASSFAESLSNYGYTF
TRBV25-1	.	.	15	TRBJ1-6	TGTGCCAGCAGTGAAGGGGTGGGTTATAATTCACCCCTCCACTTT	CASSEGVGYNSPLHF
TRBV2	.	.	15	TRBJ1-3	TGTGCCAGCAGCCCCCTCGGCTCCTCTGGAAACACCATATATTTT	CASSPLGSSGNTIYF
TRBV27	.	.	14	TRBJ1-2	TGTGCCAGCAGTCTGACGACAGGAGAAGGTGGCTACACCTTC	CASSLTTGEGGYTF
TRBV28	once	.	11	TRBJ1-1	TGTGCCAGCAGTTTGCACACTGAAGCTTTCTTT	CASSLHTEAFF
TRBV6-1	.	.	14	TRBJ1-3	TGTGCCAGCCACTTATTGAGATCTGGAAACACCATATATTTT	CASHLLRSGNTIYF
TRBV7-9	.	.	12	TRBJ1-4	TGTGCCAGCATGGGGATCGGGGAAAAACTGTTTTTT	CASMGIGEKLFF
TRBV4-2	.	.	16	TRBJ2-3	TGTGCCAGCAGCCAAGTCTCGACTAGGAAGACAGATACGCAGTATTTT	CASSQVSTRKTDTQYF
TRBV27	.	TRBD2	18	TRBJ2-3	TGTGCCAGCAGTTTGGCGCTTGTTACTAGCGGGGGCACAGATACGCAGTATTTT	CASSLALVTSGGTDTQYF
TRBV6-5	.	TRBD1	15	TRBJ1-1	TGTGCCAGCAGTTTGACAGGGGGGCTGAACACTGAAGCTTTCTTT	CASSLTGGLNTEAFF
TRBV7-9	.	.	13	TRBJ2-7	TGTGCCAGCAGCTTCGGGGGATTCTACGAGCAGTACTTC	CASSFGGFYEQYF
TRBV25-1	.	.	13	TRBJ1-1	TGTGCCAGCAGTGGGGGGATGAACACTGAAGCTTTCTTT	CASSGGMNTEAFF
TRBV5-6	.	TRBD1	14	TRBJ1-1	TGTGCCAGCAGCCCGGGGACAGGGGTAAGTGAAGCTTTCTTT	CASSPGTGVSEAFF
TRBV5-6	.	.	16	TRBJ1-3	TGTGCCAGCAGCTTGGCCGTGGCAGGGCCTGGAAACACCATATATTTT	CASSLAVAGPGNTIYF
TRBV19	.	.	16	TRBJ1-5	TGTGCCAGTAGTATTGTCGGTGCGCAGGGGAGTCAGCCCCAGCATTTT	CASSIVGAQGSQPQHF